The following is a TCR beta chain sequence with its context. Its antigen is still unknown. Base-call qualities are not available, and no considerably larger clone is one nucleotide away. This sample was included in a study of blood T cell repertoires in COVID-19 (dated by TCRdb to the early 2020s). With respect to the entire study: Collaborator samples came from the United States, Italy and Spain and covered acute and convalescent phases of COVID-19. The prospective study material was composed of cDNA or gDNA derived from T cells, B-cell-depleted T cells, or PBMCs. Deeply sampled blood TCRbeta repertoires from subjects exposed to, actively infected with, or recovered from COVID-19 were included in the dataset. A freely available public database, intended as a resource for researchers studying the immune response to SARS-CoV-2, is where the repertoires were released. The samples were drawn from two sources: the first 160 participants of the ongoing ImmuneRACE study, and some 1,300 subjects contributed by 6 global collaborators. A de-identified subject ID, COVID-19 status, age in years and sex were almost always included in the sample metadata. Where available, HLA class I and class II types were taken from metadata supplied by the sample provider and were not determined by assay-based typing. Here is what the overall study found, with its caveats: Clinical and demographic metadata were provided uncurated, with the amount varying by source and participant.

The immunoSEQ Assay, a bias-controlled multiplex PCR, was used to amplify TCRbeta CDR3 regions from genomic DNA. From the authors' description of their analysis: The number of nucleated cells in each sample was estimated by amplification of reference gene primers within the assay. Sequence reads were collapsed and filtered to measure the absolute abundance of every unique TCRbeta CDR3 rearrangement. For each sample, productive Simpson clonality was calculated by taking the square root of Simpson's diversity index across productive rearrangements. TCRdb provides this immuneACCESS table in a form limited to in-frame rearrangements. Some clones are lacking; in checked studies, under half of them reflect an unresolved V gene, and why the rest are absent is not known. From that table come the V and J calls and clone size; the DNA was used to work out D and trimming. In all, the sample holds 250,000 to 350,000 clones, and more than 75% of those were seen once. Of the sample, about 1.7% is held by the ten largest clones.

Whole blood was collected in K2EDTA tubes by collaborating institutions according to the institutions' own protocols. Collaborator samples were shipped for TCRbeta analysis as frozen whole blood, isolated PBMCs, or DNA extracted from either sample type. The clonotype was recovered from a woman between 45 and 60 years old with acute or convalescent COVID-19. The specimen sequenced was peripheral blood.

The DNA is TGTGCCAGTAGTAAGTCCAGCGGGCAGTACAATGAGCAGTTCTTC. This sequence encodes CASSKSSGQYNEQFF. The sequence links TRBV19 to TRBJ2-1, with a weak D call of TRBD2 (6 bases match). V loses 4 bases, J loses 4 bases, and the germline ends lie 14 bases apart. The germline V gene (reference sequence) yields LNHDA for CDR1 and SQIVND for CDR2. The CDR3 starts with the cysteine, ends with the phenylalanine, and has 15 residues. Here the CDR3 DNA is all that survives: 45 bases in frame from base 1.